The subject of this entry is one T cell receptor beta chain. In the original processing: Amplification of reference gene primers was used by the study to estimate nucleated cell counts. Profiled with immunoSEQ multiplex PCR; TCRdb holds only in-frame clones, not every one. V, J and clone size are those of that table, while D and trimming were read from the DNA. The sample shows 100,000 to 150,000 clones, about 91% of them seen only once. The source of the sample is a study of blood T cell repertoires in COVID-19. Study-level information: PBMCs, B-cell-depleted T cells, or T cells provided the cDNA or gDNA that made up the material.

Sequencing was done on a sample of peripheral blood. The sequence derives from a middle-aged man with acute or convalescent COVID-19.

The CDR3 protein is CASRPPGQGLNTEAFF. DNA of the CDR3: TGTGCCAGCAGACCGCCGGGACAGGGTCTGAACACTGAAGCTTTCTTT. The gene calls are TRBV7-8 and TRBJ1-1, with 9 bases aligning to TRBD1. Germline V lookup: CDR1 SGHVS, CDR2 FQNEAQ. CDR3 length: 16 amino acids. Trimming cost V 6 bases and J 0 bases; bases outside gene matches: 8.